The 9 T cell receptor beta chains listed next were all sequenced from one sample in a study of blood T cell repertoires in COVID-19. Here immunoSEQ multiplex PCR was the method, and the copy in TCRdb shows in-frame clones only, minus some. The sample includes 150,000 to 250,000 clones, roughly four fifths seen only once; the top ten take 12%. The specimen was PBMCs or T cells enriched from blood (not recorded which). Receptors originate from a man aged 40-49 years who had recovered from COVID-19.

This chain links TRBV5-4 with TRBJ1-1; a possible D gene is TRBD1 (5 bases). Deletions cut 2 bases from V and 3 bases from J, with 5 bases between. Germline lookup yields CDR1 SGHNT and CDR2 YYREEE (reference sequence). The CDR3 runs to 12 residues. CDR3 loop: CASSFRDTEAFF. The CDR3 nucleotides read TGTGCCAGCAGCTTCAGGGACACTGAAGCTTTCTTT.

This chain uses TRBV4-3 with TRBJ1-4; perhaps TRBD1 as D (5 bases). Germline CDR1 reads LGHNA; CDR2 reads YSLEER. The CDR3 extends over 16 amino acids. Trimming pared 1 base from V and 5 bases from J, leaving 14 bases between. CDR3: CASSQGDSGGNEKLFF. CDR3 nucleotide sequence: TGCGCCAGCAGCCAAGGCGACAGCGGGGGGAATGAAAAACTGTTTTTT.

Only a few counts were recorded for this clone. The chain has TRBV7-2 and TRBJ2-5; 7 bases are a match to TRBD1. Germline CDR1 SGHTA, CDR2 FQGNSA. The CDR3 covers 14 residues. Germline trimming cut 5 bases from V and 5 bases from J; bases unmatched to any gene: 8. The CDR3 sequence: CASSKTGYRETQYF. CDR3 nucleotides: TGTGCCAGCAGCAAGACAGGGTACCGCGAGACCCAGTACTTC. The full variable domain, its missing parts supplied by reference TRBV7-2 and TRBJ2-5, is GAGVSQSPSNKVTEKGKDVELRCDPISGHTALYWYRQSLGQGLEFLIYFQGNSAPDKSGLPSDRFSAERTGGSVSTLTIQRTQQEDSAVYLCASSKTGYRETQYFGPGTRLLVL.

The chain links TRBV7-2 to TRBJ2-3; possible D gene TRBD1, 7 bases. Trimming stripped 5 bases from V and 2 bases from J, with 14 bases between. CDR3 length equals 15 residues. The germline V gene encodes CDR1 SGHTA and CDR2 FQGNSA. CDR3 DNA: TGTGCCAGCAGCGGGGACAGCGGGCCCACAGATACGCAGTATTTT. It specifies CASSGDSGPTDTQYF.

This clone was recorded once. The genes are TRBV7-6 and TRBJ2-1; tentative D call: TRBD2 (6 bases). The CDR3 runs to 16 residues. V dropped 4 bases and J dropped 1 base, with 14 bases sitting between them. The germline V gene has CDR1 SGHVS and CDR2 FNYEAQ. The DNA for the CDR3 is TGTGCCAGCAGCTATTCGGGAGCCCGGTCCTACAATGAGCAGTTCTTC. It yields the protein CASSYSGARSYNEQFF.

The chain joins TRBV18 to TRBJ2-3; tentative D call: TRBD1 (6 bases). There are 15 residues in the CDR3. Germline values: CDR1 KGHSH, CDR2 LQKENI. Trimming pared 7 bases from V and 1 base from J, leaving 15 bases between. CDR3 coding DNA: TGTGCCAGCTGCCAGGGGACCTCGGGCACAGATACGCAGTATTTT. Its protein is CASCQGTSGTDTQYF.

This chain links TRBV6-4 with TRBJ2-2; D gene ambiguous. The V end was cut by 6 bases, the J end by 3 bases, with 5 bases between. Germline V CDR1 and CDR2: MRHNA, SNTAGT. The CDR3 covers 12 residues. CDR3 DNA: TGTGCCAGCAGACGGGACACCGGGGAGCTGTTTTTT. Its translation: CASRRDTGELFF.

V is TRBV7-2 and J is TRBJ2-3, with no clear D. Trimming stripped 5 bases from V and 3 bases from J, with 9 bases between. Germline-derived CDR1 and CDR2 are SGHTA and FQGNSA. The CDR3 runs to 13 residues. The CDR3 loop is CASSMPGTDTQYF. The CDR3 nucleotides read TGTGCCAGCAGCATGCCAGGAACAGATACGCAGTATTTT.

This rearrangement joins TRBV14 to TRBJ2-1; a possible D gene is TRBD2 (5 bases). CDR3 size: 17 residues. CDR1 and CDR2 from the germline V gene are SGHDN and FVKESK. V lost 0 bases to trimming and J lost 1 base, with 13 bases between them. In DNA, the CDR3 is TGTGCCAGCAGCCAAGATGTGCGGACGGGGTCCTACAATGAGCAGTTCTTC. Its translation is CASSQDVRTGSYNEQFF.